This is a list of T cell receptor beta chains from one sample in a study of cytomegalovirus exposure and HLA in healthy donors. Clones were sequenced by immunoSEQ multiplex PCR, and TCRdb holds only the in-frame ones, with some missing. The repertoire holds around 150,000 clones, with about 77% as singletons. Input material: PBMCs. These receptors originate from a man between 18 and 35 years old in good health and CMV-seropositive. Both conserved end residues are part of each CDR3. D genes are given only for firm matches. Not all rows give a size; the values are once, few, many and, for expanded clones, a class.

>TRBV10-3|TRBJ2-7|.|TRBD1
TGTGCCACCGGGACAGGACCCTACGAGCAGTACTTC
CATGTGPYEQYF
>TRBV12-5|TRBJ1-1|.|TRBD1
TGTGCTAGTGGCCTTCCGACAGGGGGCGGAGGACCTGAAGCTTTCTTT
CASGLPTGGGGPEAFF
>TRBV2|TRBJ1-5|.|TRBD1
TGTGCCAGCGGGACAGCGGATAGCAATCAGCCCCAGCATTTT
CASGTADSNQPQHF
>TRBV19|TRBJ2-5|.|TRBD1
TGTGCCAGTAGTGTGACAGGGACCAACCTAGAGACCCAGTACTTC
CASSVTGTNLETQYF
>TRBV18|TRBJ1-3|.|TRBD1
TGTGCCAGCTCGCCTCCCCTGGGACAGCGTCTTGGAAACACCATATATTTT
CASSPPLGQRLGNTIYF
>TRBV9|TRBJ2-1|once|TRBD2
TGTGCCAGCAGCGATGCCGGGGGGACCACGCAGTTCTTC
CASSDAGGTTQFF
>TRBV23-1|TRBJ1-1|once|.
TGCGCCAGCAGTCAATCTTCCAGGGAGGAGGTTTTT
CASSQSSREEVF
>TRBV30|TRBJ2-7|.|TRBD2
TGTGCCTGGAGGGGGGCCGGGACTAGCGGAACCTACGAGCAGTACTTC
CAWRGAGTSGTYEQYF
>TRBV27|TRBJ2-2|.|.
TGTGCCAGCAGTTTAAACGGCGGGGAGCTGTTTTTT
CASSLNGGELFF
>TRBV28|TRBJ2-7|.|TRBD2
TGTGCCAGCAGTACTAGCGGGTTCTCCTACGAGCAGTACTTC
CASSTSGFSYEQYF
>TRBV7-2|TRBJ1-5|.|.
TGTGCCAGCAGCTTAATATCCTTGAATCAGCCCCAGCATTTT
CASSLISLNQPQHF
>TRBV5-1|TRBJ2-1|.|TRBD2
TGCGCCAGCAGCTTCCAAGCAAAGCGGGGGGGGAATGAGCAGTTCTTC
CASSFQAKRGGNEQFF
>TRBV27|TRBJ1-2|.|.
TGTGCCAGCAGTTCAGGGTACGACTACACCTTC
CASSSGYDYTF
>TRBV5-6|TRBJ2-3|.|.
TGTGCCAGCAGCTTGCGTGGGGGCAACACAGATACGCAGTATTTT
CASSLRGGNTDTQYF
>TRBV10-1|TRBJ2-2|.|TRBD1
TGCGCCAGCAGTAAACAGGGGGCCAACACCGGGGAGCTGTTTTTT
CASSKQGANTGELFF
>TRBV27|TRBJ2-7|.|TRBD1
TGTGCCAGCAGCGACGCGACAGGGGGTTCGAGGGAGTACTTC
CASSDATGGSREYF
>TRBV5-6|TRBJ2-2|once|TRBD1
TGTGCCAGCAGCTTTTCGGACAGGGGGACCGGGGAGCTGTTTTTT
CASSFSDRGTGELFF
>TRBV27|TRBJ1-2|.|.
TGTGCCAGCAGCCTAGGGGGGGCGCATCTAGGCTACACCTTC
CASSLGGAHLGYTF
>TRBV6-1|TRBJ1-1|once|TRBD1
TGTGCCAGCAGTCGTTCCCAGGGGGACACTGAAGCTTTCTTT
CASSRSQGDTEAFF
>TRBV6-4|TRBJ2-1|.|TRBD1
TGTGCCAGCGGGACAGGGGATTACAATGAGCAGTTCTTC
CASGTGDYNEQFF
>TRBV4-3|TRBJ2-7|.|TRBD2
TGCGCCAGCAGCCTCTTCCAGCGGGGGGCAAATTACGAGCAGTACTTC
CASSLFQRGANYEQYF
>TRBV5-6|TRBJ1-3|once|.
TGTGCCAGCAGCTTGTGGTCGGGGGAGGAAGTCTATTTT
CASSLWSGEEVYF
>TRBV6-5|TRBJ1-1|.|.
TGTGCCTGTTCGACTTTTTTCGCTGAAGCTTTCTTT
CACSTFFAEAFF
>TRBV20-1|TRBJ2-7|.|.
TGCAGTGCTAGTCTCGGCTACGAGCAGTACTTC
CSASLGYEQYF
>TRBV6-5|TRBJ1-1|few|TRBD1
TGTGCCAGCAGTGACAGGGTCCACACTGAAGCTTTCTTT
CASSDRVHTEAFF
>TRBV10-2|TRBJ1-3|.|.
TGCGCCAGCAGTAGGCAGGGCGACATATATTTT
CASSRQGDIYF
>TRBV27|TRBJ1-1|.|.
TGTGCCAGCAGAGAGCTTATGAACACTGAAGCTTTCTTT
CASRELMNTEAFF
>TRBV7-9|TRBJ1-2|once|.
TGTGCCAGCAGCGCCGGGACATTGGCCCTAGGCTACACCTTC
CASSAGTLALGYTF
>TRBV7-8|TRBJ2-5|.|.
TGTGCCAGCAGCCCCACGACAGCCCCTCGGGAGACCCAGTACTTC
CASSPTTAPRETQYF
>TRBV2|TRBJ1-3|.|.
TGTGCTTTCACGGGCTCTGGAAACACCATATATTTT
CAFTGSGNTIYF
>TRBV6-1|TRBJ2-7|.|TRBD1
TGTGCCCAAGGGGGCCCAAGGATGGACGAGCAGTACTTC
CAQGGPRMDEQYF
>TRBV5-5|TRBJ1-5|.|.
TGTGCCAGCAGCCCCTCGTGGGGCCTCGGCAATCAGCCCCAGCATTTT
CASSPSWGLGNQPQHF
>TRBV7-9|TRBJ2-1|.|.
TGTGCCAGCAGCGCGGCCTCCGATGAGCAGTTCTTC
CASSAASDEQFF
>TRBV6-5|TRBJ2-1|.|.
.
CASSSFGAGSNEQFF
>TRBV30|TRBJ2-7|.|TRBD2
TGTGCCTGGAGTGTATGGATGACTAGCTCCTCCGAGCAGTACTTC
CAWSVWMTSSSEQYF
>TRBV7-8|TRBJ2-1|.|TRBD2
TGTGCCAGCAGCGGAGAGACTAGCGGGAGCTACAATGAGCAGTTCTTC
CASSGETSGSYNEQFF
>TRBV30|TRBJ1-5|.|.
TGTGCCTGGAGTCACAGGGCTGATCAGCCCCAGCATTTT
CAWSHRADQPQHF
>TRBV11-2|TRBJ1-1|few|.
TGTGCCAGCAGCCCCGTAGGGGTGGCTTTCTTT
CASSPVGVAFF
>TRBV28|TRBJ1-1|.|TRBD1
TGTGCCAGCAGTTTCCCGGGACAGATGAACACTGAAGCTTTCTTT
CASSFPGQMNTEAFF
>TRBV19|TRBJ1-1|.|.
TGTGCCAGTAGCCCATTTACAGGATTGAACACTGAAGCTTTCTTT
CASSPFTGLNTEAFF
>TRBV7-9|TRBJ1-4|.|TRBD1
TGTGCCAGCAGCATTTCACCGGGACAGATTAATGAAAAACTGTTTTTT
CASSISPGQINEKLFF
>TRBV5-1|TRBJ1-1|.|.
TGCGCCAGCAGCTTGGGAGCAGGGACATCTGAAGCTTTCTTT
CASSLGAGTSEAFF
>TRBV7-2|TRBJ1-1|.|TRBD1
TGTGCCAGCAGCTCTCCGGGACAGATGAACCCTGAAGCTTTCTTT
CASSSPGQMNPEAFF
>TRBV4-3|TRBJ2-3|few|.
TGCGCCAGCAGCCAAGGGAGGCCAGATACGCAGTATTTT
CASSQGRPDTQYF
>TRBV9|TRBJ1-1|.|TRBD1
TGTGCCAGCAGCGCCCAGGGGGAGGCTTTCTTT
CASSAQGEAFF